These 6 T cell receptor beta chains were all obtained from the same sample, sequenced in a study of cytomegalovirus exposure and HLA in healthy donors (dated by TCRdb to between 2016 and 2019). The library came from the immunoSEQ multiplex PCR assay. For the multiplex PCR, a mixture combining 60 forward primers for TCR Vbeta segments and 13 reverse primers for TCR Jbeta segments was used. TCRdb re-hosts the immuneACCESS table, in-frame sequences only. Its copies lack some clones; in the studies checked, an unresolved V gene accounts for under half of them, and the cause for the rest is not known. The sample contains around 150,000 clones, around 79% of them found a single time. Roughly 2.8% of the sample is held by the ten biggest clonotypes. The source material was PBMCs. The receptor source for this set is a woman in her thirties or forties in good health and CMV-seropositive.

This clone was observed a few times. The rearrangement uses TRBV7-2 and TRBJ1-4; D unresolved. Deletions cut 1 base from V and 11 bases from J, with 11 bases between. The CDR3 has 13 amino acids. Per germline, CDR1 SGHTA and CDR2 FQGNSA. The CDR3, as DNA: TGTGCCAGCAGCTTAGTCCTTTCCCCCAAACTGTTTTTT. This codes for CASSLVLSPKLFF.

This clone was counted between two and nine times. This chain connects TRBV7-2 to TRBJ2-1; D call uncertain. The CDR3 has 11 amino acids. V was pared by 1 base and J by 9 bases, with 4 bases between. Germline-derived CDR1 and CDR2 are SGHTA and FQGNSA. The CDR3 region has the DNA TGTGCCAGCAGCTTAGGGCCTGAGCAGTTCTTC. It translates to CASSLGPEQFF.

This clone was found a few times. This chain connects TRBV6-5 to TRBJ2-1, with 11 positions matching TRBD1. The CDR3 has 14 residues. The J segment lost 6 bases and the V segment lost 8 bases, leaving 6 bases of the junction unmatched. The germline gives CDR1 MNHEY, CDR2 SVGAGI. CDR3 sequence: CASLRTGGGNEQFF. CDR3 nucleotide sequence: TGTGCCAGCTTGAGGACAGGGGGCGGCAATGAGCAGTTCTTC.

This clone was recorded only once. This rearrangement joins TRBV27 to TRBJ1-4; TRBD1 agrees at 9 bases. Per germline, CDR1 MNHEY and CDR2 SMNVEV (reference sequence). CDR3 length: 16 amino acids. V gave up 6 bases and J gave up 6 bases; unmatched junction bases: 11. The CDR3 sequence: CASSPTLTGGDEKLFF. For the CDR3, the DNA is TGTGCCAGCAGCCCAACCCTGACAGGGGGAGATGAAAAACTGTTTTTT.

For this clone: Germline is not matched at one junction end, which may reflect a read error. The chain employs TRBV6-5 and TRBJ2-7, with 10 bases aligning to TRBD1. CDR1 is MNHEY, CDR2 SVGAGI, per germline. This CDR3 comprises 14 residues. CDR3 DNA: TGTGCCAGCAGTTCGGGACAGGGGAGCTACGGGCAGTACTTC. Translated, it gives CASSSGQGSYGQYF.

The gene calls are TRBV4-3 and TRBJ2-6; 8 bases agree with TRBD2. The germline CDR1 and CDR2 sequences are LGHNA and YSLEER. V trimming: 5 bases; J trimming: 0 bases; junction bases outside the gene matches: 6. The CDR3 is 17 residues long. The CDR3 DNA sequence: TGCGCCAGCAGCGAAAGCGGGAGCCACTCTGGGGCCAACGTCCTGACTTTC. Translating it yields CASSESGSHSGANVLTF.